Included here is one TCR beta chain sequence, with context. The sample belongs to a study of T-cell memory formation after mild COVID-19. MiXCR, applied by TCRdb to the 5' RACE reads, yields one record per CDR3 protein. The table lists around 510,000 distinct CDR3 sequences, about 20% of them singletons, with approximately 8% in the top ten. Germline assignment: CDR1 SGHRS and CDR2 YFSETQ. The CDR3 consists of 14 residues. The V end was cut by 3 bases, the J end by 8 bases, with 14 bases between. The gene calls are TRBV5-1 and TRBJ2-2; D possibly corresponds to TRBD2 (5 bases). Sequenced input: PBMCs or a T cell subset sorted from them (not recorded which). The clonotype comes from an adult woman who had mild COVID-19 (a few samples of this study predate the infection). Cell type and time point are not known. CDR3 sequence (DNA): TGCGCCAGCAGCTGGACTCCTGGTGAGGGGGAGCTGTTTTTT. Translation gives CASSWTPGEGELFF.